This T cell receptor beta chain originates from a study of T cells in Graves' hyperthyroidism and ophthalmopathy. Study-wide results and limits: In blood, most of the thyroid clonotypes expanded above 0.001 were also present. The model made its ophthalmopathy prediction, and onset followed a median 6.5 months later.

The CDR3 sequence is 16 residues long. The V gene's germline CDR1 is SGHTA and CDR2 FQGNSA. Patients were excluded because of uncontrolled infection, other autoimmune disease, pregnancy or lactation. About this clonotype itself: What it binds is not known. One junction end does not reproduce the germline sequence, and a read error may be involved.

Using RNA transcripts as the source, TCR beta CDR3 regions were amplified. HTBI primers were employed in a first-round RT-PCR of the TCR CDR3. TCRdb reprocessed the multiplex PCR reads with MiXCR, giving one entry per CDR3 protein. Here the sample spans hundreds of thousands of distinct CDR3 sequences, 40% to 55% being singletons. The material sequenced was peripheral blood or thyroid tissue (not recorded which). The sequence was obtained from an adult man with Graves' disease, either hyperthyroidism or ophthalmopathy (not recorded which). The chain couples TRBV7-2 to TRBJ2-7, with TRBD1 matching over 7 bases. CDR3 DNA: TGCGCCAGCAGCTTGGAGCCTACAGGGGTATCCTACGAGCAGTACTTC. Protein product: CASSLEPTGVSYEQYF.